This passage covers 7 T cell receptor beta chains from one sample sequenced in a study of response to subunit inactivated influenza vaccine. TCRdb reprocessed the RT-PCR reads via MiXCR and lists one record per CDR3 protein. The sample records some 800,000 distinct CDR3 sequences, approximately 22% being singletons. Sequencing was performed on PBMCs from blood, taken 5 days after vaccination. The source is a man aged 50 to 60 who received an inactivated influenza vaccine.

This clonotype was recorded a few times. This chain uses TRBV12-3 or TRBV12-4 with TRBJ2-7; 14 bases line up with TRBD2. The CDR3 runs to 15 residues. Losses at the gene ends were 0 bases for V and 9 bases for J; bases not matched to a gene: 4. This CDR3 reads CASSLAGLAGVVQYF. The DNA of the CDR3 is TGTGCCAGCAGTTTAGCGGGACTAGCGGGAGTCGTGCAGTACTTC.

This clonotype was seen only a few times. This rearrangement joins TRBV4-3 to TRBJ2-1; D uncertain. V was shortened by 0 bases and J by 0 bases, with 6 bases between the two germline ends. This CDR3 has 15 residues. The germline V gene has CDR1 LGHNA and CDR2 YSLEER. The DNA of the CDR3 is TGCGCCAGCAGCCAAGATGGTAACTCCTACAATGAGCAGTTCTTC. This translates into CASSQDGNSYNEQFF.

This clonotype was picked up a small number of times. One end of the junction fails to match germline, which may point to a read error. This chain connects TRBV5-1 to TRBJ2-7; D possibly corresponds to TRBD1 (5 bases). In germline, CDR1 is SGHRS, CDR2 YFSETQ. The CDR3 runs to 12 residues. CDR3: CASSLGVDEQYF. The CDR3 coding sequence is TGTGCCAGCAGCTTAGGGGTGGACGAGCAGTACTTC.

This clonotype showed up just a few times. This chain links TRBV4-3 with TRBJ2-7; the match to TRBD2 covers 7 bases. This CDR3 comprises 14 residues. The V and J ends lost 3 bases and 3 bases, in that order; junction bases with no gene match: 5. Per the germline V gene, CDR1 is LGHNA and CDR2 is YSLEER. For the CDR3, the DNA is TGCGCCAGCAGCCAGTTGTCGGGGGGCTACGAGCAGTACTTC. This sequence encodes CASSQLSGGYEQYF.

This clonotype was seen a handful of times. This rearrangement joins TRBV4-2 to TRBJ1-2, with D perhaps matching TRBD1 (5 bases). CDR1 and CDR2 from the germline V gene are LGHNA and YNFKEQ. The CDR3 runs to 15 residues. Deletions cut 3 bases from V and 4 bases from J, with 15 bases between. The CDR3 coding sequence is TGTGCCAGCAGCCAGGACCTTCAGGGTGGCTATGGCTACACCTTC. It translates to CASSQDLQGGYGYTF.

Here the CDR3 reads CASSLRGRGDTQYF. For the CDR3, the DNA is TGTGCCAGCAGTTTAAGGGGCCGAGGGGATACGCAGTATTTT. The chain combines TRBV12-3 or TRBV12-4 with TRBJ2-3; the D gene could be TRBD1 or TRBD2 (5 bases each). The CDR3 loop spans 14 amino acids. V gave up 2 bases and J gave up 6 bases, with 12 bases separating them.

This clonotype was detected only a few times. The rearrangement uses TRBV29-1 and TRBJ2-1; D is undetermined. This CDR3 region has 13 residues. Trimming took off 1 base at V and 1 base at J, with 5 bases between the two ends. Germline CDR1 is SQVTM and CDR2 is ANQGSEA. In DNA form, the CDR3 reads TGCAGCGTTGAAGGACTGTCCTACAATGAGCAGTTCTTC. Translating it yields CSVEGLSYNEQFF.